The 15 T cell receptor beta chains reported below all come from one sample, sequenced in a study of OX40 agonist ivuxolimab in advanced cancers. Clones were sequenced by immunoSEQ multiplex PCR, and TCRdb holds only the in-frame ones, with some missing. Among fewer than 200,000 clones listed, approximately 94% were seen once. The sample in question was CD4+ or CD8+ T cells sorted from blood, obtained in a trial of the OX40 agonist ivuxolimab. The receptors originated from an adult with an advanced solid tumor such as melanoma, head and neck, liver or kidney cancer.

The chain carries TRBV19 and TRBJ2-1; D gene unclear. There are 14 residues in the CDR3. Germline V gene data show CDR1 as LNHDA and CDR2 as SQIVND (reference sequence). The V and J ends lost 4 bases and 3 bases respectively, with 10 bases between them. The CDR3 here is CASSTPDGYNEQFF. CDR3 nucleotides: TGTGCCAGTAGTACCCCGGACGGCTACAATGAGCAGTTCTTC.

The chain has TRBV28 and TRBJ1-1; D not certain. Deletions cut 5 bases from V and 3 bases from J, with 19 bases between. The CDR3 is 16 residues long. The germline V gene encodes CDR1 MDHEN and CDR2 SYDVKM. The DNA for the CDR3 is TGTGCCAGCAGTCCCCCCGGGGTGACAAGGTACACTGAAGCTTTCTTT. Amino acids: CASSPPGVTRYTEAFF.

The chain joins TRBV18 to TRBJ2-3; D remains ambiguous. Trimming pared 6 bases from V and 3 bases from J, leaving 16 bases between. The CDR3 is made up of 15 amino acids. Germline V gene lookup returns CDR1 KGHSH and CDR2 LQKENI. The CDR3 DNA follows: TGTGCCAGCTCGACCATGGGTAGGGCAACAGATACGCAGTATTTT. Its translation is CASSTMGRATDTQYF.

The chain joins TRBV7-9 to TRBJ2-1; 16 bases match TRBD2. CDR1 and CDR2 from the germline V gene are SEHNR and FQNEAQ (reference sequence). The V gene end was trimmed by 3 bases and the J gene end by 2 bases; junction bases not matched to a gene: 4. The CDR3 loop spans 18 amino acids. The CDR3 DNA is TGTGCCAGCAGCTTGGGACTAGCGGGAGGGAGGGCCTACAATGAGCAGTTCTTC. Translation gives CASSLGLAGGRAYNEQFF.

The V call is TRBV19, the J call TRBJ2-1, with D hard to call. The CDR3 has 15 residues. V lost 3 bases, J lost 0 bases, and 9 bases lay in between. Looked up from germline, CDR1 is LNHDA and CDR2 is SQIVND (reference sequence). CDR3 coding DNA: TGTGCCAGTAGTATGCTGGGCAGCTCCTACAATGAGCAGTTCTTC. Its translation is CASSMLGSSYNEQFF.

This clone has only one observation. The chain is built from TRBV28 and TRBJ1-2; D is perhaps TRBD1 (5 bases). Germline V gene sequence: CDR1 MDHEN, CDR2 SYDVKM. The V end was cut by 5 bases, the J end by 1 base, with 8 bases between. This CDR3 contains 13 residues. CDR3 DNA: TGTGCCAGCAGTGTCGACAGTAACTATGGCTACACCTTC. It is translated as CASSVDSNYGYTF.

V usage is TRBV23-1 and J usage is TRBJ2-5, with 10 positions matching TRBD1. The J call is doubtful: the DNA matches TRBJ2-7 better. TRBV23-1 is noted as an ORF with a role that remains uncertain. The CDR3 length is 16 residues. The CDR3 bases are TGCGCCAGCAGTCAATCACGGGACAGGGGTCCCTACGAGCAGTACTTC. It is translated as CASSQSRDRGPYEQYF.

CDR3 sequence reads: CASSSDGGNTIYF. Written as DNA, the CDR3 is TGTGCCAGCAGTTCTGACGGTGGAAACACCATATATTTT. This rearrangement joins TRBV4-2 to TRBJ1-3, with D hard to call. Germline V CDR1 and CDR2: LGHNA, YNFKEQ. The CDR3 extends over 13 amino acids. Trimming removed 6 bases from V and 3 bases from J, with 9 bases in between.

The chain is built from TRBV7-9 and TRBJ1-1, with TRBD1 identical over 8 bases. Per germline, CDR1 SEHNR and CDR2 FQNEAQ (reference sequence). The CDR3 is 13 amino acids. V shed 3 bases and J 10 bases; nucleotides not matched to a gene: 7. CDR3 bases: TGTGCCAGCAGCTTTAGCGGACAGGGTTCAGCTTTCTTT. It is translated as CASSFSGQGSAFF.

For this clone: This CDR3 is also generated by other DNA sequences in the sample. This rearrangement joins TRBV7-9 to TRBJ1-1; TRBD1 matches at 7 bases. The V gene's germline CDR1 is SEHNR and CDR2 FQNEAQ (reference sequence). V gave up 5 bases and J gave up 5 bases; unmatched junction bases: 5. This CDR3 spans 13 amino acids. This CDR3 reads CASSRQGGTEAFF. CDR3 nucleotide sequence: TGTGCCAGCAGCCGACAGGGTGGGACTGAAGCTTTCTTT.

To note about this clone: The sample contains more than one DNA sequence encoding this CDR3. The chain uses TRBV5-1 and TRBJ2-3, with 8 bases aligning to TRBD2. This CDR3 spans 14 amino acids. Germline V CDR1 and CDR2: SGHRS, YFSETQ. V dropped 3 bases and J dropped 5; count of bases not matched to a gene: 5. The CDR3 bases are TGCGCCAGCAGCTCGTCGGGGGGGGGAGATACGCAGTATTTT. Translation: CASSSSGGGDTQYF.

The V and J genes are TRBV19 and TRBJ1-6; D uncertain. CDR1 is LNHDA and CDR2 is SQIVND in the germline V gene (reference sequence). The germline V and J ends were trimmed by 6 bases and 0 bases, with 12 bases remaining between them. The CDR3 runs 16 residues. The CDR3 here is CASRSRNSSYNSPLHF. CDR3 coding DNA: TGTGCCAGTAGGTCCAGAAATAGCTCCTATAATTCACCCCTCCACTTT.

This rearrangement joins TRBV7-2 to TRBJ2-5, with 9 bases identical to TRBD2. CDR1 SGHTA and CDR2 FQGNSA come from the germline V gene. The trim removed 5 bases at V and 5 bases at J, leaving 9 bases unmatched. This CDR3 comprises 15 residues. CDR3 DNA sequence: TGTGCCAGCAGCGGGGGACTAGCTGCTGGGGAGACCCAGTACTTC. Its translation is CASSGGLAAGETQYF.

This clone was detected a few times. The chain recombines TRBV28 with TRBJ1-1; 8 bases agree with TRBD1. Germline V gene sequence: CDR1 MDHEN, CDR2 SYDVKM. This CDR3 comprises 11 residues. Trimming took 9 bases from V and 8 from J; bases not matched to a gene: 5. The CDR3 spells CASSRDREAFF. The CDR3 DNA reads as TGTGCCAGTAGCCGGGACAGGGAAGCTTTCTTT. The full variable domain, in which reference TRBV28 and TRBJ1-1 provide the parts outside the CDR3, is DVKVTQSSRYLVKRTGEKVFLECVQDMDHENMFWYRQDPGLGLRLIYFSYDVKMKEKGDIPEGYSVSREKKERFSLILESASTNQTSMYLCASSRDREAFFGQGTRLTVV.

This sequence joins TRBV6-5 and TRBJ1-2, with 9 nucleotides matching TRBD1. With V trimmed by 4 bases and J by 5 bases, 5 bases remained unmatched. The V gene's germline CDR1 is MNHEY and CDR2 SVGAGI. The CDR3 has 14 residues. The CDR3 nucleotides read TGTGCCAGCAGTTCGGGACAGGGAGGGTATGGCTACACCTTC. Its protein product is CASSSGQGGYGYTF.